This TCR beta chain came from a study of blood T cells in healthy people across ages. A second roughly 7 to 11 cycle PCR used barcoded and J-beta primers. Every sample returned 2.5 million or more CDR3-containing paired-end reads. TCRdb itself ran the 5' RACE reads through MiXCR, one entry per CDR3 protein. The sample shows about 970,000 distinct CDR3 sequences, roughly 50% of them seen only once. Germline V gene sequence: CDR1 SGHTA, CDR2 FQGNSA. V lost 4 bases and J 5 bases, leaving 9 bases between the germline ends. The CDR3 consists of 13 residues. About this clonotype: The antigen remains undetermined.

Overall study findings and caveats: Bulk PBMC profiling left naive and antigen-experienced comparisons inconclusive. In older individuals, TCR beta diversity per million T cells was lower, falling roughly linearly with age.

Sequenced input: blood. The chain combines TRBV7-2 with TRBJ2-1, with D perhaps being TRBD1 or TRBD2 (5 bases each). This receptor was obtained from a woman aged 60 to 75 in good health. The CDR3 here is CASSWGPNNEQFF. The CDR3 DNA reads as TGTGCCAGCAGCTGGGGACCCAACAATGAGCAGTTCTTC.